The 26 T cell receptor beta chains below all came from one sample that was sequenced in a study of patients and donors after allogeneic stem cell transplantation. TCRdb independently ran MiXCR on the RT-PCR reads; one entry per CDR3 protein. The sample contains approximately 140,000 distinct CDR3 sequences, approximately 35% of which appear only once. Material for sequencing was blood, either unsorted or a sorted T cell fraction (not recorded which). These receptors came from a human donor who was either an allogeneic HSCT recipient or a stem cell or donor lymphocyte infusion donor (not recorded which). It is not recorded whose cells these are; they may come from a transplant donor.

The chain links TRBV7-9 to TRBJ1-5; 8 bases are shared with TRBD1. V lost 3 bases and J lost 2; bases outside the gene matches: 3. The germline V gene encodes CDR1 SEHNR and CDR2 FQNEAQ (reference sequence). The CDR3 consists of 15 residues. Here the CDR3 reads CASSLDREGNQPQHF. DNA of the CDR3: TGTGCCAGCAGCTTGGACAGGGAGGGCAATCAGCCCCAGCATTTT.

V is TRBV5-1 and J is TRBJ1-2; TRBD1 agrees at 9 bases. This CDR3 has 15 amino acids. V shed 4 bases and J 0 bases; nucleotides not matched to a gene: 4. Germline loops: CDR1 SGHRS, CDR2 YFSETQ. This CDR3 reads CASSKGTGPNYGYTF. CDR3 bases: TGCGCCAGCAGCAAAGGGACAGGGCCTAACTATGGCTACACCTTC.

The rearrangement joins TRBV3-1 to TRBJ1-3; weak D call: TRBD1 (5 bases). The ends were cut back, 1 base at V and 0 bases at J, with 16 bases in the middle. This CDR3 has 18 residues. The germline V gene encodes CDR1 LGHDT and CDR2 YNNKEL (reference sequence). This CDR3 is CASSQGGMRGHSGNTIYF. CDR3 DNA sequence: TGTGCCAGCAGCCAAGGGGGCATGCGTGGACACTCTGGAAACACCATATATTTT.

This clonotype was counted between two and nine times. The chain links TRBV5-1 to TRBJ1-1; weak D call: TRBD1 (5 bases). The V gene's germline CDR1 is SGHRS and CDR2 YFSETQ. V was trimmed by 3 bases and J by 6 bases, leaving 9 bases between them. The CDR3 length is 12 residues. The CDR3 reads CASSWGDAEAFF. DNA for the CDR3: TGCGCCAGCAGCTGGGGGGACGCTGAAGCTTTCTTT.

The chain employs TRBV7-9 and TRBJ1-6, with 7 bases fitting TRBD1. The CDR3 runs to 15 residues. CDR1 is SEHNR, CDR2 FQNEAQ, per germline (reference sequence). V was clipped by 2 bases and J by 7 bases; unmatched bases: 5. The CDR3 DNA reads TGTGCCAGCAGCTTACCCCGGGACAGAAATTCACCCCTCCACTTT. Translated, it gives CASSLPRDRNSPLHF.

This clonotype was detected only a few times. Mismatch with germline at one junction end may stem from a read error. The V and J genes are TRBV23-1 and TRBJ1-6, with a weak D call TRBD1 (6 bases). TRBV23-1 is an open reading frame, and its role is uncertain. This CDR3 comprises 12 residues. The CDR3 sequence: CASSQPTGCHGF. CDR3 sequence (DNA): TGCGCCAGCAGTCAACCGACAGGCTGCCACGGCTTT.

This clonotype was seen only once. V and J are TRBV11-2 and TRBJ1-3; possible D gene TRBD1, 5 bases. The CDR3 spans 17 residues. CDR1 and CDR2 from the germline V gene are SGHAT and FQNNGV. Trimming pared 6 bases from V and 0 bases from J, leaving 18 bases between. The CDR3 here is CASSTSGTPSSGNTIYF. In DNA form, the CDR3 reads TGTGCCAGCAGTACCTCCGGGACGCCTAGCTCTGGAAACACCATATATTTT.

This clonotype was counted between two and nine times. This chain joins TRBV15 and TRBJ1-5; 11 bases align to TRBD1. The V segment lost 3 bases and the J segment 7 bases; nucleotides outside the gene matches: 5. The CDR3 is 15 residues long. Germline loops: CDR1 LNHNV, CDR2 YYDKDF (reference sequence). CDR3 residues: CATSRDRGRSQPQHF. DNA of the CDR3: TGTGCCACCAGCAGGGACAGGGGGCGGTCACAGCCCCAGCATTTT.

This rearrangement joins TRBV29-1 to TRBJ1-1, with D possibly being TRBD1 (5 bases). Per germline, CDR1 SQVTM and CDR2 ANQGSEA. The CDR3 sequence is 15 residues long. Between the trimmed V and J ends, which lost 2 bases and 6 bases, there was a span of 19 bases. The CDR3 reads CSVEHPREVLPEAFF. The CDR3 DNA reads TGCAGCGTTGAACACCCCAGGGAGGTTTTGCCTGAAGCTTTCTTT.

The V and J genes are TRBV27 and TRBJ2-5, with TRBD2 matching 7 bases. Germline V CDR1 and CDR2: MNHEY, SMNVEV (reference sequence). This CDR3 spans 13 amino acids. The ends lost 7 bases at V and 7 bases at J; junction bases unmatched: 9. Here the CDR3 reads CASTGGGARTQYF. The CDR3, as DNA: TGTGCCAGCACTGGCGGGGGAGCCAGGACCCAGTACTTC.

This clonotype showed up just a few times. The chain carries TRBV7-9 and TRBJ1-6; no reliable D call. There are 15 residues in the CDR3. Germline CDR1 reads SEHNR; CDR2 reads FQNEAQ (reference sequence). V was trimmed by 6 bases and J by 6 bases, leaving 15 bases between them. This chain's CDR3 is CASRSGQMGNSPLHF. The DNA of the CDR3 is TGTGCCAGCAGGAGTGGGCAGATGGGTAATTCACCCCTCCACTTT.

This clonotype was seen a few times. The J gene is TRBJ2-3, the V gene TRBV20-1; TRBD2 matches 11 bases. The CDR3 has 15 amino acids. Per germline, CDR1 DFQATT and CDR2 SNEGSKA (reference sequence). The CDR3: CRLAGGLFVADTQYF. In DNA form, the CDR3 reads TGCAGGCTAGCGGGGGGCCTCTTCGTGGCAGATACGCAGTATTTT.

The chain has TRBV27 and TRBJ2-3; 9 nucleotides line up with TRBD1. V was clipped by 4 bases and J by 9 bases; unmatched bases: 8. The length of the CDR3 is 14 residues. In germline, CDR1 is MNHEY, CDR2 SMNVEV (reference sequence). CDR3 nucleotides: TGTGCCAGCAGTTGGACAGGGGTAGGGGAGACGCAGTATTTT. Translating gives CASSWTGVGETQYF.

The rearrangement uses TRBV5-6 and TRBJ1-2; possibly TRBD1 for D (5 bases). The V gene lost 0 bases and the J gene lost 3 bases, with 9 bases spanning the gap. This CDR3 has 14 residues. Germline CDR1 reads SGHDT; CDR2 reads YYEEEE. The CDR3 spells CASSLGREDYGYTF. The CDR3 nucleotides are TGTGCCAGCAGCTTGGGCAGGGAAGACTATGGCTACACCTTC. Variable domain in full (rest from reference TRBV5-6 and TRBJ1-2): DAGVTQSPTHLIKTRGQQVTLRCSPKSGHDTVSWYQQALGQGPQFIFQYYEEEERQRGNFPDRFSGHQFPNYSSELNVNALLLGDSALYLCASSLGREDYGYTFGSGTRLTVV.

This clonotype has more than one count but fewer than ten. The V call is TRBV6-2 or TRBV6-3, the J call TRBJ2-2, with D unclear. Deletions cut 6 bases from V and 2 bases from J, with 13 bases between. Germline CDR1 reads MNHEY; CDR2 reads SVGEGT. The CDR3 spans 15 residues. For the CDR3, the DNA is TGTGCCAGCAGAGGGCCGCGCGGAAACACCGGGGAGCTGTTTTTT. Translated, it gives CASRGPRGNTGELFF.

The rearrangement links TRBV19 to TRBJ2-1; 11 positions agree with TRBD2. V shed 5 bases, J shed 6 bases, and the junction held 6 bases outside the gene matches. Germline V gene data show CDR1 as LNHDA and CDR2 as SQIVND (reference sequence). The CDR3 is 15 residues long. The CDR3 protein is CASSVLAGATNEQFF. CDR3 sequence (DNA): TGTGCCAGTAGTGTACTAGCGGGGGCCACCAATGAGCAGTTCTTC.

This clonotype has more than one count but fewer than ten. This CDR3 reads CASSQEGQVTLGTSTGELFF. CDR3 DNA sequence: TGTGCCAGCAGCCAAGAGGGACAGGTAACTCTCGGGACTTCCACCGGGGAGCTGTTTTTT. V usage is TRBV4-2 and J usage is TRBJ2-2; 8 bases line up with TRBD1. The CDR3 extends over 20 amino acids. V was pared by 0 bases and J by 4 bases, with 16 bases of the junction left unmatched. Germline lookup yields CDR1 LGHNA and CDR2 YNFKEQ.

The chain employs TRBV20-1 and TRBJ1-3; TRBD1 agrees at 7 bases. Per germline, CDR1 DFQATT and CDR2 SNEGSKA (reference sequence). The CDR3 is 14 amino acids. The V gene end was trimmed by 3 bases and the J gene end by 4 bases; junction bases not matched to a gene: 6. CDR3 nucleotides: TGCAGTGCTAGCCCCCGGGACAGCGGAAACACCATATATTTT. It specifies CSASPRDSGNTIYF.

The gene calls are TRBV7-9 and TRBJ2-3; D gene ambiguous. Germline V CDR1 and CDR2: SEHNR, FQNEAQ (reference sequence). The germline V and J ends were trimmed by 5 bases and 9 bases, with 15 bases remaining between them. CDR3 length: 13 amino acids. The CDR3 loop is CASSTDLPGTQYF. CDR3 DNA: TGTGCCAGCAGCACCGACTTGCCTGGAACGCAGTATTTT.

The V call is TRBV7-8, the J call TRBJ1-5; 7 nucleotides align to TRBD1. Germline loops: CDR1 SGHVS, CDR2 FQNEAQ. J was trimmed by 4 bases and V by 7 bases; bases with no gene match: 10. CDR3 size: 15 residues. Here the CDR3 DNA reads TGTGCCAGCACCAAAGACGGGACAGCAAATCAGCCCCAGCATTTT. It translates to CASTKDGTANQPQHF.

This clonotype was seen only a few times. The CDR3 bases are TGTGCCAGCAGTCTGAGGATTAGCAATCAGCCCCAGCATTTT. Protein sequence: CASSLRISNQPQHF. V is TRBV28 and J is TRBJ1-5; D is ambiguous. Germline assignment: CDR1 MDHEN and CDR2 SYDVKM. The length of the CDR3 is 14 residues. V lost 5 bases and J 0 bases, leaving 8 bases between the germline ends.

The sample holds many counts of this clonotype. The chain uses TRBV28 and TRBJ1-1; D gene unclear. V lost 6 bases to trimming and J lost 3 bases, with 11 bases between them. This CDR3 contains 13 residues. Germline CDR1 MDHEN, CDR2 SYDVKM. The CDR3 here is CASSPPEHTEAFF. CDR3 coding DNA: TGTGCCAGCAGCCCCCCTGAGCACACTGAAGCTTTCTTT.

This clonotype appeared a few times. This chain links TRBV12-3 or TRBV12-4 with TRBJ1-6; D remains unclear. The CDR3 is made up of 12 amino acids. The germline V and J ends were trimmed by 5 bases and 10 bases, with 9 bases remaining between them. The CDR3 sequence: CASSNLGSPLHF. For the CDR3, the DNA is TGTGCCAGCAGTAACCTGGGATCACCCCTCCACTTT.

The V call is TRBV12-3 or TRBV12-4, the J call TRBJ2-1; 11 nucleotides agree with TRBD2. V lost 2 bases and J lost 8; bases outside the gene matches: 5. This CDR3 is 15 amino acids long. CDR3 region: CASSLFSGGAYEQFF. The CDR3 nucleotides are TGTGCCAGCAGTTTATTTAGCGGGGGGGCCTATGAGCAGTTCTTC.

The rearrangement uses TRBV3-1 and TRBJ2-3; possibly TRBD2 for D (6 bases). The germline V gene has CDR1 LGHDT and CDR2 YNNKEL (reference sequence). The CDR3 totals 15 residues. V gave up 1 base and J gave up 2 bases, with 10 bases separating them. The CDR3, as DNA: TGTGCCAGCAGCCAAGGGGACTTAACCACAGATACGCAGTATTTT. Its translation: CASSQGDLTTDTQYF.

This clonotype has a handful of counts. V gene TRBV4-2 combines with J gene TRBJ1-1; D remains ambiguous. Germline-derived CDR1 and CDR2 are LGHNA and YNFKEQ. The germline V and J ends were trimmed by 5 bases and 4 bases, with 11 bases remaining between them. The CDR3 runs 13 residues. CDR3 residues: CASSSPGATEAFF. The DNA for the CDR3 is TGTGCCAGCAGCTCCCCAGGCGCCACTGAAGCTTTCTTT.